This record looks at one TCR beta chain sequence and its context. What it recognizes is unknown. A single record per CDR3 protein comes from TCRdb applying MiXCR to the reads. The sample records roughly 190,000 distinct CDR3 sequences, roughly 9% being singletons. CDR1 and CDR2 from the germline V gene are MNHEY and SVGAGI. J lost 7 bases, V lost 2 bases, and 14 bases had no gene match. The CDR3 loop spans 17 amino acids. The source of the sample is a study of T cell repertoires in cytomegalovirus infection. Study-wide results and caveats: Ex vivo responses were dominated by HLA-C-restricted CMV-specific TCR beta clonotypes.

The chain recombines TRBV6-5 with TRBJ2-7; 10 nucleotides line up with TRBD2. Sequencing was performed on PBMCs. The TCR sequence derives from a human donor in good health (CMV status not recorded). Some clones in this sample may be carry-over from other donors' samples. The CDR3 DNA reads TGTGCCAGCAGTTACGGGTCTCGCAGCGGGAGGGCCGAAGAGCAGTACTTC. It translates to CASSYGSRSGRAEEQYF.